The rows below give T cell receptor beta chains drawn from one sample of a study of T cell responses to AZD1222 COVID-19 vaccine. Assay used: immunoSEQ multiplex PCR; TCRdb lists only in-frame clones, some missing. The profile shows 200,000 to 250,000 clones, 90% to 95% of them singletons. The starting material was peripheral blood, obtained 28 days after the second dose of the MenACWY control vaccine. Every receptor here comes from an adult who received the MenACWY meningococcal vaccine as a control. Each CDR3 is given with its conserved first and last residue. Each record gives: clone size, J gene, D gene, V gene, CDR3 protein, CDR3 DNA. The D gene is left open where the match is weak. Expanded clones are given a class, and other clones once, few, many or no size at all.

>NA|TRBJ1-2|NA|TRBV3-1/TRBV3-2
CASSPSGRTYGYTF
TGTGCCAGCAGCCCATCTGGACGGACCTATGGCTACACCTTC
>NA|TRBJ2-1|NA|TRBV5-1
CASSPDTSSYNEQFF
TGCGCCAGCAGCCCGGACACAAGCTCCTACAATGAGCAGTTCTTC
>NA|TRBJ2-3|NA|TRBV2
CASSEGQGTSTDTQYF
TGTGCCAGCAGTGAAGGGCAGGGGACTAGCACAGATACGCAGTATTTT
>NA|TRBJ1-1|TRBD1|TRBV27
CASRRGFTEAFF
TGTGCCAGCCGCAGGGGGTTTACTGAAGCTTTCTTT
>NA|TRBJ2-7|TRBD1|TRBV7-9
CASSLVGTGFGAEQYF
TGTGCCAGCAGCTTAGTGGGGACAGGGTTTGGGGCCGAGCAGTACTTC
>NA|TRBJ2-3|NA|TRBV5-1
CASNRDSEVDTQYF
TGCGCCAGCAACCGGGACTCAGAGGTGGATACGCAGTATTTT
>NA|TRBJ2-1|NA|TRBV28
CASSSEGNEQFF
TGTGCCAGCAGTTCGGAGGGAAATGAGCAGTTCTTC
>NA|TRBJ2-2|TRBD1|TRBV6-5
CASSSTGTGTGELFF
TGTGCCAGCAGTTCGACCGGGACAGGGACCGGGGAGCTGTTTTTT
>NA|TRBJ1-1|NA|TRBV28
CASNLGGGNSLTEAFF
TGTGCCAGCAATCTAGGGGGGGGAAACTCGCTAACTGAAGCTTTCTTT
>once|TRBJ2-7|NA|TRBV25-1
CASSPSVLGYEQYF
TGTGCCAGCAGTCCTAGCGTCTTGGGCTACGAGCAGTACTTC
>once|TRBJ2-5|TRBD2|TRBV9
CASSVRSPSGRETQYF
TGTGCCAGCAGCGTAAGGTCCCCTAGCGGGAGAGAGACCCAGTACTTC
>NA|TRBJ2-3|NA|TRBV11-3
CASSPYPASTDTQYF
TGTGCCAGCAGCCCCTATCCGGCCTCCACAGATACGCAGTATTTT
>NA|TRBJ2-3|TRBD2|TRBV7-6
CASSPLAGGSTDTQYF
TGTGCCAGCAGCCCATTAGCGGGGGGGAGCACAGATACGCAGTATTTT
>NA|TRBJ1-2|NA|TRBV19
CASSITQGSYTF
TGTGCCAGTAGTATTACTCAGGGTTCGTACACCTTC
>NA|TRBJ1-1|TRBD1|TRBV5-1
CASSLTGGPTEAFF
TGCGCCAGCAGCTTGACAGGGGGCCCCACTGAAGCTTTCTTT
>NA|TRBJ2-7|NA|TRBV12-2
CASRLKPFCPYEQYF
TGTGCAAGTCGCTTAAAACCCTTCTGTCCCTACGAGCAGTACTTC
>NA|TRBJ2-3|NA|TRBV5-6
CASSFITDTQYF
TGTGCCAGCAGCTTTATAACGGATACGCAGTATTTT
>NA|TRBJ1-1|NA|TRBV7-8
CASSLPYGNTEAFF
TGTGCCAGCAGCTTACCGTACGGAAACACTGAAGCTTTCTTT
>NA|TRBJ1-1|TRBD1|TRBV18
CASSPPDRGRSEAFF
TGTGCCAGCTCACCACCGGACAGGGGGAGAAGTGAAGCTTTCTTT
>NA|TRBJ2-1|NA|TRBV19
CASSIEGPGLLYNEQFF
TGTGCCAGTAGTATAGAAGGGCCAGGACTTCTCTACAATGAGCAGTTCTTC
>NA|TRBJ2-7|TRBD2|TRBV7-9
CASTPTPMGLAGVHEQYF
TGTGCCAGCACCCCGACCCCCATGGGACTAGCGGGGGTACACGAGCAGTACTTC
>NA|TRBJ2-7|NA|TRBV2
CASSAPVEGFDEQYF
TGTGCCAGCAGTGCCCCGGTAGAGGGGTTCGACGAGCAGTACTTC
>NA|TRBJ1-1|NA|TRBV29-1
CSVERGGNTEAFF
TGCAGCGTTGAAAGGGGGGGGAACACTGAAGCTTTCTTT
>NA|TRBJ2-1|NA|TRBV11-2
CASSLDGPGQPSYNEQFF
TGTGCCAGCAGCTTAGATGGGCCAGGTCAGCCCTCCTACAATGAGCAGTTCTTC
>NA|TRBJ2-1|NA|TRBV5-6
CASSPDESRAYNEQFF
TGTGCCAGCAGCCCGGATGAGTCGCGGGCATACAATGAGCAGTTCTTC
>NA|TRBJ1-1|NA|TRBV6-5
CASSFGTEAFF
TGTGCCAGCAGTTTTGGCACTGAAGCTTTCTTT
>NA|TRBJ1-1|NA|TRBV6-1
CASSSTGGTEAFF
TGTGCCAGCAGTTCCACCGGAGGGACTGAAGCTTTCTTT
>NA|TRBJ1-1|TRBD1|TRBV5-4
CASSHSTGEPGAEAFF
TGTGCCAGCAGCCATTCTACAGGGGAGCCAGGCGCTGAAGCTTTCTTT
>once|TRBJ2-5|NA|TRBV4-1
CASSQGSKAGGPQETQYF
TGCGCCAGCAGCCAAGGCTCGAAAGCGGGCGGGCCCCAAGAGACCCAGTACTTC
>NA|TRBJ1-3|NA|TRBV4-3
CASSQGAGARSSGNTIYF
TGCGCCAGCAGCCAAGGGGCAGGTGCCCGGAGCTCTGGAAACACCATATATTTT
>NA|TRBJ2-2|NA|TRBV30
CAWKIGVTNTGELFF
TGTGCCTGGAAGATCGGGGTTACGAACACCGGGGAGCTGTTTTTT
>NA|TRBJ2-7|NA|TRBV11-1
CASSPRNSEREQYF
TGTGCCAGCAGCCCGAGGAATAGCGAGCGCGAGCAGTACTTC
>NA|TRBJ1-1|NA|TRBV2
CASREPTGSSTEAFF
TGTGCCAGCAGGGAGCCCACAGGGAGCAGCACTGAAGCTTTCTTT
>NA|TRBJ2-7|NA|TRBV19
CASSISETDTSYEQYF
TGTGCCAGTAGTATTTCCGAGACAGATACCTCCTACGAGCAGTACTTC
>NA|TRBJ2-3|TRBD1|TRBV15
CATSSRGPGTDTQYF
TGTGCCACCAGCTCCAGGGGGCCGGGCACAGATACGCAGTATTTT
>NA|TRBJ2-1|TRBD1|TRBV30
CAWKGARNEQFF
TGTGCCTGGAAGGGGGCCAGGAATGAGCAGTTCTTC
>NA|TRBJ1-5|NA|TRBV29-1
CSVSGSGNQPQHF
TGCAGCGTTTCCGGCAGTGGGAATCAGCCCCAGCATTTT
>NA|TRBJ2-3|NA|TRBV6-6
CASSPPQGGGTDTQYF
TGTGCCAGCAGCCCTCCCCAGGGGGGTGGCACAGATACGCAGTATTTT
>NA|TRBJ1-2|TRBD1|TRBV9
CASSNRQGGISYGYTF
TGTGCCAGCAGCAACCGACAGGGAGGTATCAGCTATGGCTACACCTTC
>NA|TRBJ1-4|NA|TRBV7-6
CASSLVSSEKLFF
TGTGCCAGCAGCTTAGTTTCCTCGGAAAAACTGTTTTTT
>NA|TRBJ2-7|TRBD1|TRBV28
CASSYTLRTGLYEQYF
TGTGCCAGCAGTTACACCCTCCGGACAGGGTTGTACGAGCAGTACTTC
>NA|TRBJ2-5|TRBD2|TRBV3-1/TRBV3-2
CASSHQIGRAGGKQETQYF
TGTGCCAGCAGCCATCAGATTGGTAGGGCGGGGGGAAAGCAAGAGACCCAGTACTTC
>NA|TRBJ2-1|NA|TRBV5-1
CASSLRSYNEQFF
TGCGCCAGCAGTCTTCGATCCTACAATGAGCAGTTCTTC
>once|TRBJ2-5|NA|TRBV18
CASSPLEETQYF
TGTGCCAGCTCACCACTTGAAGAGACCCAGTACTTC
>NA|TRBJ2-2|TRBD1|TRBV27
CASRLQGTGELFF
TGTGCCAGCAGACTACAGGGGACCGGGGAGCTGTTTTTT
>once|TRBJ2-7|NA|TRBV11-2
CASSLRPDGEQYF
TGTGCCAGCAGCCTCCGTCCGGATGGCGAGCAGTACTTC
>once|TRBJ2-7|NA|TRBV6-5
CASSYVGAAYEQYF
TGTGCCAGCAGTTACGTGGGGGCGGCCTACGAGCAGTACTTC
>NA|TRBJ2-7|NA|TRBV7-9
CASSPPSLTYEQYF
TGTGCCAGCAGCCCTCCATCTTTAACCTACGAGCAGTACTTC
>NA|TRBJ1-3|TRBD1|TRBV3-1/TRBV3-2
CASSLTPGQGGNPIYF
TGTGCCAGCAGCCTCACCCCGGGACAGGGGGGAAATCCCATATATTTT